Listed below are T cell receptor beta chains from one sample, sequenced in a study of shared clonotypes between healthy human individuals. Assay: immunoSEQ multiplex PCR; the TCRdb copy retains only in-frame clones and omits some. The sample consists of around 700,000 clones, under 80% of them appearing once. Specimen: memory CD4+ T cells sorted from blood. The receptors originated from a woman in her twenties or thirties in good health. The CDR3 runs from the conserved cysteine through the conserved F or W. D genes are given only for firm matches. Expanded clones are given a class, and other clones once, few, many or no size at all.

>TRBV25-1|few|.|TRBJ2-1
TGTGCCAGCAGTGAACAGGGTTCTATGTCCTACAATGAGCAGTTCTTC
CASSEQGSMSYNEQFF
>TRBV7-9|.|.|TRBJ1-1
TGTGCCAGCAGGGTCGCGGGGCAGACTGAAGCTTTCTTT
CASRVAGQTEAFF
>TRBV10-3|.|.|TRBJ2-7
TGTGCCATCAGTGGGACGGGCGACTACGAGCAGTACTTC
CAISGTGDYEQYF
>TRBV27|.|.|TRBJ1-1
TGTGCCAGCAGTTCAGGCATGAACACTGAAGCTTTCTTT
CASSSGMNTEAFF
>TRBV7-7|once|.|TRBJ2-3
TGTGCCAGCAGCCCTACCGGGATCACAGATACGCAGTATTTT
CASSPTGITDTQYF
>TRBV2|.|TRBD1|TRBJ2-5
TGTGCCAGCAGCGCGACCTTCGTCGGCAGGGGGCGGGAGACCCAGTACTTC
CASSATFVGRGRETQYF
>TRBV23-1|few|TRBD1|TRBJ2-3
TGCGCCAGCAGTCAATCGATGGCAGGGGGTTCTTTCACAGATACGCAGTATTTT
CASSQSMAGGSFTDTQYF
>TRBV5-4|.|TRBD2|TRBJ2-1
TGTGCCAGCAGCTTGTGGGAACTAGCGAAAAACAATGAGCAGTTCTTC
CASSLWELAKNNEQFF
>TRBV29-1|.|.|TRBJ2-2
TGCAGCGTTGACCCGATGGCACAACACACCGGGGAGCTGTTTTTT
CSVDPMAQHTGELFF
>TRBV5-1|.|.|TRBJ2-3
TGCGCCAGCAGCGCTCAGGGCACAGATACGCAGTATTTT
CASSAQGTDTQYF
>TRBV29-1|few|.|TRBJ2-1
TGCAGCGTCCGCCCAGGGCCCCAAGGTGAGCAGTTCTTC
CSVRPGPQGEQFF
>TRBV4-1|.|TRBD2|TRBJ2-3
TGCGCCAGCAGCCAAGGGGTACCGGGACTAGCGCGCACAGATACGCAGTATTTT
CASSQGVPGLARTDTQYF
>TRBV7-9|.|.|TRBJ2-3
TGTGCCAGCAGACCTAAGCAGAACCGGCCCTCAGATACGCAGTATTTT
CASRPKQNRPSDTQYF
>TRBV13|.|.|TRBJ2-1
TGTGCCAGCAGCTTAGATCCGGGACCAATCAATGAGCAGTTCTTC
CASSLDPGPINEQFF
>TRBV28|.|.|TRBJ2-7
TGTGCCAGCAGCCGCCGCGACAGCCCATACGAGCAGTACTTC
CASSRRDSPYEQYF
>TRBV4-1|.|TRBD1|TRBJ1-1
TGCGCCAGCAGCCCCCGACAGGGTCTGAGGAACACTGAAGCTTTCTTT
CASSPRQGLRNTEAFF
>TRBV7-2|.|TRBD1|TRBJ2-7
TGTGCCAGCAGCTCAAGGACAGGGGAAACCGAGCAGTACTTC
CASSSRTGETEQYF
>TRBV7-2|.|.|TRBJ1-2
TGTGCCAGCAGCCTCAGCCCGGTAGGGTATGGCTACACCTTC
CASSLSPVGYGYTF
>TRBV15|.|TRBD2|TRBJ2-1
TGTGCCACCAGCAGGAGGAGAGCGGGACACAATGAGCAGTTCTTC
CATSRRRAGHNEQFF
>TRBV7-2|.|TRBD2|TRBJ2-3
TGTGCCAGCACCTATGGCGGGAGGGAGCAAGATACGCAGTATTTT
CASTYGGREQDTQYF
>TRBV5-4|.|.|TRBJ1-2
TGTGCCAGCAGCTCCTGGGCCATGGAATCCTATGGCTACACCTTC
CASSSWAMESYGYTF
>TRBV27|.|TRBD2|TRBJ2-3
TGTGCCAGCAGTTTCACAAAGGTGACTAGCGGGAGGGCAGATACGCAGTATTTT
CASSFTKVTSGRADTQYF
>TRBV6-1|.|.|TRBJ1-5
TGTGCCAGCAGGGAGGGTCCCAATCAGCCCCAGCATTTT
CASREGPNQPQHF
>TRBV30|few|.|TRBJ1-1
TGTGCCTGGGAGAGGGTAGGAGCTTTCTTT
CAWERVGAFF
>TRBV28|many|.|TRBJ2-5
TGTGCCAGCTCCTCCTCGGGGACGGAGACCCAGTACTTC
CASSSSGTETQYF
>TRBV4-1|.|TRBD2|TRBJ2-2
TGCGCCAGCAGCCAGGGTCGACTAGCGGATCTCGGGGAGCTGTTTTTT
CASSQGRLADLGELFF
>TRBV18|.|.|TRBJ2-5
TGTGCCAGCTCACCACCTATAGCGGAAGAGACCCAGTACTTC
CASSPPIAEETQYF
>TRBV29-1|.|.|TRBJ2-1
TGCAGCGTTGGAGGTAGAGACTCCTACAATGAGCAGTTCTTC
CSVGGRDSYNEQFF
>TRBV7-3|.|TRBD2|TRBJ2-1
TGTGCCAGCAGCCCCTCGAGCACTAGCGGCCGGTACAATGAGCAGTTCTTC
CASSPSSTSGRYNEQFF
>TRBV7-2|few|TRBD2|TRBJ2-1
TGTGCCAGCAGCTCCCGACTAGCGCGGAATGAGCAGTTCTTC
CASSSRLARNEQFF
>TRBV28|.|.|TRBJ1-2
TGTGCCAGCAGTTTAATGGCAGTCTATGGCTACACCTTC
CASSLMAVYGYTF
>TRBV28|.|.|TRBJ2-3
TGTGCCAGCAGTTTTGGTACAGCTAGCACAGATACGCAGTATTTT
CASSFGTASTDTQYF
>TRBV30|.|.|TRBJ1-1
TGTGCCTGGAGGCGGCGGGGGGTGAACACTGAAGCTTTCTTT
CAWRRRGVNTEAFF
>TRBV5-1|few|.|TRBJ2-3
TGCGCCAGCAGCCCCGGACAGAGCACAGATACGCAGTATTTT
CASSPGQSTDTQYF
>TRBV19|once|.|TRBJ1-1
TGTGCCAGTAGTATCTTCCCGGGTGAAGCTTTCTTT
CASSIFPGEAFF
>TRBV27|.|TRBD2|TRBJ2-7
TGTGCCAGCAGTTCCTTGACTAGCGGGAGGGCCCTCTGGGCCTACGAGCAGTACTTC
CASSSLTSGRALWAYEQYF
>TRBV5-1|.|.|TRBJ2-7
TGCGCCAGCAGCTTGGAGGTCCCCAGGCGAAGCTCCTACGAGCAGTACTTC
CASSLEVPRRSSYEQYF
>TRBV2|few|.|TRBJ1-5
TGTGCCAGCAACCTCGGGGAGTATCAGCCCCAGCATTTT
CASNLGEYQPQHF
>TRBV2|.|.|TRBJ2-1
TGTGCCAGCAGTGGCCACTCCTACAATGAGCAGTTCTTC
CASSGHSYNEQFF
>TRBV7-9|.|.|TRBJ1-2
TGTGCCAGCAGCTGGGGACAAGACATTGGCTACACCTTC
CASSWGQDIGYTF
>TRBV2|.|.|TRBJ1-1
TGTGCCAGCAGTTTTAGTCGGGGGAACACTGAAGCTTTCTTT
CASSFSRGNTEAFF
>TRBV7-3|.|TRBD2|TRBJ2-2
TGTGCCAGCAGCAGAGGACTAGCGGGAGGGACCGGGGAGCTGTTTTTT
CASSRGLAGGTGELFF
>TRBV15|few|.|TRBJ1-5
TGTGCCACCAGCAGAGACAACAGCCACAATCAGCCCCAGCATTTT
CATSRDNSHNQPQHF
>TRBV19|many|TRBD1|TRBJ1-1
TGTGCCACCGGGACAGGGATGAACACTGAAGCTTTCTTT
CATGTGMNTEAFF
>TRBV6-1|.|.|TRBJ1-1
TGTGCCAGCAGAAGGACAGAGAACACTGAAGCTTTCTTT
CASRRTENTEAFF
>TRBV5-1|.|.|TRBJ1-4
TGCGCCAGCAGCTCGTACTCAACTAATGAAAAACTGTTTTTT
CASSSYSTNEKLFF
>TRBV7-9|.|.|TRBJ2-5
TGTGCCAGCAGCCCAACGACCGGACTTGGAGAGACCCAGTACTTC
CASSPTTGLGETQYF
>TRBV5-1|.|.|TRBJ1-2
TGCGCCAGCAGGCCGGATCCAGGGTATGGCTACACCTTC
CASRPDPGYGYTF
>TRBV7-2|.|TRBD2|TRBJ2-7
TGTGCCAGCAGCTTAATAGGACTAGCGGGAGACGAGCAGTACTTC
CASSLIGLAGDEQYF
>TRBV25-1|once|.|TRBJ1-1
TGTGCCAGCAGGACTGGTCCAGTGGGGGATTGCGCTGAAGCTTTCTTT
CASRTGPVGDCAEAFF
>TRBV5-1|.|.|TRBJ2-3
TGCGCCAGCAGCTTGGCGGGAGTATGGACCCGGGGAAGGTCTAGCACAGATACGCAGTATTTT
CASSLAGVWTRGRSSTDTQYF
>TRBV5-5|.|.|TRBJ1-6
TGTGCCAGCAGCCAAGGCAGCGGCTCACCCCTCCACTTT
CASSQGSGSPLHF
>TRBV29-1|.|TRBD1|TRBJ2-2
TGCAGCGTTGAATACAGGGGCCTCGGCGGGGAGCTGTTTTTT
CSVEYRGLGGELFF
>TRBV6-1|.|TRBD1|TRBJ1-2
TGTGCCAGCAGTCATAGGGACAGGGAGAAGCATGGCTACACCTTC
CASSHRDREKHGYTF
>TRBV9|.|.|TRBJ2-3
TGTGCCAGCAGCGTCGATGTCATAGGGTACACAGATACGCAGTATTTT
CASSVDVIGYTDTQYF
>TRBV27|.|TRBD1|TRBJ2-6
TGTGCCAGCAGTCCCGACAGGGCTGGGGCCAACGTCCTGACTTTC
CASSPDRAGANVLTF
>TRBV28|.|TRBD1|TRBJ2-1
TGTGCCAGCGCCTTTGGGGACAGGGGGCGAAATGAGCAGTTCTTC
CASAFGDRGRNEQFF
>TRBV28|.|TRBD2|TRBJ2-5
TGTGCCAGCAGTTTTACTAGCGGGAACGTGGTGGCCCAGTACTTC
CASSFTSGNVVAQYF
>TRBV6-1|.|.|TRBJ1-5
TGTGCCAGCAGTGTCCTGGGGGGGGGAGTGAGCAATCAGCCCCAGCATTTT
CASSVLGGGVSNQPQHF
>TRBV29-1|few|TRBD1|TRBJ1-2
TGCAGCGTTGAGCGGATCCCAGGGGGCGCCTCTTCTGGCTACACCTTC
CSVERIPGGASSGYTF